Listed here is a single TCR beta chain. Its antigen is unknown. Germline CDR1 reads DFQATT; CDR2 reads SNEGSKA (reference sequence). The CDR3 has 15 amino acids. This sample is part of a study of T cells expressing NK-cell markers. Study as a whole: HCMV seropositivity characterized seven of the eight sequenced donors, and seronegativity one. Study observations and caveats: The share of CD8+ T cells held by dominant NKG2C+ clonotypes was about 1.0-7.5% in roughly 6 donors.

Reanalyzing the 5' RACE reads, TCRdb keeps one entry per CDR3 protein, without DNA. This sample contains about 370,000 distinct CDR3 sequences. This chain joins TRBV20-1 and TRBJ2-3; TCRdb picks TRBD2, but there is no DNA to check that call. Material for sequencing was blood T cells: a sorted CD56 or NKG2C T cell subset, CD4+ or CD8+ T cells, or bulk PBMC T cells (not recorded which). The receptor's source is a woman aged 50 to 60 in good health. The CDR3: CSATPRDHPGDTQYF.